The clone carrying this TCR beta chain has only a few counts. Its antigen is currently unknown. Time point meaning: technical triplicate 2. The study built unsorted libraries from 2 million PBMCs kept at -80 C. These data are taken from a study of neurological immune-mediated disorders. Findings of the study overall: No CDR3 amino acid sequences recurred among expanded clones across subjects, suggesting private repertoires in all groups.

The team produced cDNA through 5'RACE using 10-nucleotide random UMIs. Over 190 million TCR-beta sequences, together covering 15-18 subjects, were produced by every individual sequencing run that was carried out. TCRdb redid the calling of the 5' RACE reads with MiXCR, one entry per CDR3 protein. Of about 55,000 distinct CDR3 sequences in the sample, around 24% are singletons; the top ten hold about 5%. The receptor's source is a man aged 60 to 75 with HTLV-1-associated myelopathy (HAM/TSP). The sequencing input was PBMCs.

CDR3 amino acids: CASSWGGLGDTQYF. The CDR3 DNA sequence: TGTGCCAGCAGTTGGGGCGGGCTAGGAGATACGCAGTATTTT. The chain employs TRBV28 and TRBJ2-3, with D perhaps matching TRBD1 or TRBD2 (5 bases each). Per germline, CDR1 MDHEN and CDR2 SYDVKM. Deletions cut 4 bases from V and 5 bases from J, with 13 bases between. The CDR3 runs 14 residues.